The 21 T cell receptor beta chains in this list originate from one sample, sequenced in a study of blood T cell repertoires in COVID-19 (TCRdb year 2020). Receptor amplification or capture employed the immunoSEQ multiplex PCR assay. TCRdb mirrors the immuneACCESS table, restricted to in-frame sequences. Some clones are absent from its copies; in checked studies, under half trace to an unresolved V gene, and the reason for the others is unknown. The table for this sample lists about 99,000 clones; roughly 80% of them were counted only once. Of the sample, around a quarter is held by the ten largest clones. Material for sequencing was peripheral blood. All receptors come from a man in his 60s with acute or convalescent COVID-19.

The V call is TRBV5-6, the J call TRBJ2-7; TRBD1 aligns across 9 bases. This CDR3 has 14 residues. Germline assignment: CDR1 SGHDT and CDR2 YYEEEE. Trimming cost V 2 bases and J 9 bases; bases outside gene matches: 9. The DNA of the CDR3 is TGTGCCAGCAGCTTAGGGACAGGGAGGGGCTGGCAGTACTTC. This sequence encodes CASSLGTGRGWQYF.

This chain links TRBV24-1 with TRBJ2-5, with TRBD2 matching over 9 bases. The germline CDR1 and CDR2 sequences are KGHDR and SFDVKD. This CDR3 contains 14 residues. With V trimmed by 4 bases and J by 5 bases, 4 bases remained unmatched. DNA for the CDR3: TGTGCCACCAGTGACAATCTAGCGGGGGAGACCCAGTACTTC. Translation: CATSDNLAGETQYF.

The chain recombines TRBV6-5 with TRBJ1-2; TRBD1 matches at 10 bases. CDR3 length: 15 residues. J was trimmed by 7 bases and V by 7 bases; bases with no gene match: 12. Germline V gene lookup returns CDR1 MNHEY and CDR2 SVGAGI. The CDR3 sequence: CASTEGLGQGGGYTF. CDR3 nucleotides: TGTGCCAGCACCGAAGGGTTAGGACAGGGGGGTGGCTACACCTTC.

CDR3 sequence: CASSYSRSVTEAFF. The DNA for the CDR3 is TGTGCCAGCAGTTACTCGAGGTCGGTCACTGAAGCTTTCTTT. This chain connects TRBV6-2 or TRBV6-3 to TRBJ1-1; D gene unclear. The germline gives CDR1 MNHEY, CDR2 SVGEGT. Trimming shortened V by 0 bases and J by 4 bases, and 9 bases separated the two germline ends. The CDR3 runs to 14 residues.

The CDR3 here is CASSLEGGEGANVLTF. CDR3 nucleotide sequence: TGTGCCAGCAGCTTAGAAGGGGGAGAAGGGGCCAACGTCCTGACTTTC. The V gene is TRBV11-3, the J gene TRBJ2-6; D may be TRBD1 (6 bases). V was trimmed by 0 bases and J by 4 bases, leaving 10 bases between them. The CDR3 contains 16 residues. CDR1 SGHNT and CDR2 YENEEA come from the germline V gene. The whole variable domain, filled in from reference TRBV11-3 and TRBJ2-6, reads EAGVVQSPRYKIIEKKQPVAFWCNPISGHNTLYWYLQNLGQGPELLIRYENEEAVDDSQLPKDRFSAERLKGVDSTLKIQPAELGDSAVYLCASSLEGGEGANVLTFGAGSRLTVL.

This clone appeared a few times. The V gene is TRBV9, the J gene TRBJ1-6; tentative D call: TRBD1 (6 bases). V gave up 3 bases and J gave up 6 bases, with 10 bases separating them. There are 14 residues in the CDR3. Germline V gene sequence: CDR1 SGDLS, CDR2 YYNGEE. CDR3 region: CASSGGQPNSPLHF. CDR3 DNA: TGTGCCAGCAGCGGGGGACAACCTAATTCACCCCTCCACTTT. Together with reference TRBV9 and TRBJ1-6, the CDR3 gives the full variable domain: DSGVTQTPKHLITATGQRVTLRCSPRSGDLSVYWYQQSLDQGLQFLIQYYNGEERAKGNILERFSAQQFPDLHSELNLSSLELGDSALYFCASSGGQPNSPLHFGNGTRLTVT.

The CDR3 reads CASIRTGTSGRYEQFF. DNA for the CDR3: TGTGCCAGCATCAGGACGGGGACTAGCGGGAGATATGAGCAGTTCTTC. The gene calls are TRBV7-9 and TRBJ2-1, with TRBD2 matching 14 bases. CDR1 and CDR2 (germline): SEHNR, FQNEAQ (reference sequence). CDR3 length: 16 residues. J was trimmed by 8 bases and V by 7 bases; bases with no gene match: 10.

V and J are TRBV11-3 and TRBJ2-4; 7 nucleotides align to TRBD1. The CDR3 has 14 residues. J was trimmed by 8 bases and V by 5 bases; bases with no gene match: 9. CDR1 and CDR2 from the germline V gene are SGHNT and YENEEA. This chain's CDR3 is CASSVRQGGDIQYF. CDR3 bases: TGTGCCAGCAGCGTACGACAGGGTGGAGACATTCAGTACTTC.

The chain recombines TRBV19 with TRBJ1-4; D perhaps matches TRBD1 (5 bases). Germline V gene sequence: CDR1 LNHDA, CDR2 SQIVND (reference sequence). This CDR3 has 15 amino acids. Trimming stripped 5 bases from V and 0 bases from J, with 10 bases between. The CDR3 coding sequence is TGTGCCAGTAGTCAGGGCGCAGCAACTAATGAAAAACTGTTTTTT. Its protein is CASSQGAATNEKLFF.

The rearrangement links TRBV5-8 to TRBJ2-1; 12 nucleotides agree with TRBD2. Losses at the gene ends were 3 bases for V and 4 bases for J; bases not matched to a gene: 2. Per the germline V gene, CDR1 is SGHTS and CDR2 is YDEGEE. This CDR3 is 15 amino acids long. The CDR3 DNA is TGTGCCAGCAGCTCTGGACTAGCGGGGTACAATGAGCAGTTCTTC. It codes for CASSSGLAGYNEQFF. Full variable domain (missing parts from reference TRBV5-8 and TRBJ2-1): EAGVTQSPTHLIKTRGQQATLRCSPISGHTSVYWYQQALGLGLQFLLWYDEGEERNRGNFPPRFSGRQFPNYSSELNVNALELEDSALYLCASSSGLAGYNEQFFGPGTRLTVL.

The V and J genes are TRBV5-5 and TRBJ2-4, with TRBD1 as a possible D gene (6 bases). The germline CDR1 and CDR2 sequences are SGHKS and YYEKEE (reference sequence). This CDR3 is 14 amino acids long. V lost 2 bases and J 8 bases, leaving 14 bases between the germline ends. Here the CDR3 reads CASSFVGGPDIQYF. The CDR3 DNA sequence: TGTGCCAGCAGCTTCGTAGGGGGTCCGGACATTCAGTACTTC.

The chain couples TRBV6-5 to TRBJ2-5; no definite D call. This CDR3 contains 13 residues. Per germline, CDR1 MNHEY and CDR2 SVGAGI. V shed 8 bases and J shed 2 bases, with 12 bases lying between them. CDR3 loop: CASRMTAQETQYF. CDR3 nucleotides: TGTGCCAGCCGTATGACTGCGCAAGAGACCCAGTACTTC.

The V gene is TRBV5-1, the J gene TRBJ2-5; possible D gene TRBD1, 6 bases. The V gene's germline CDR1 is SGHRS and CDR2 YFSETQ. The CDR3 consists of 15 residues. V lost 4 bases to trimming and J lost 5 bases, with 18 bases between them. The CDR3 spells CASSQGTQSRETQYF. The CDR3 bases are TGCGCCAGCAGCCAAGGGACACAGAGTAGGGAGACCCAGTACTTC.

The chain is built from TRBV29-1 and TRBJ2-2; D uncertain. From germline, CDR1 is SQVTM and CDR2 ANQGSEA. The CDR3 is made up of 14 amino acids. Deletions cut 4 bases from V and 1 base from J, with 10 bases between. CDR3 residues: CSVVWSRNTGELFF. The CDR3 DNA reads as TGCAGCGTTGTTTGGAGTAGGAACACCGGGGAGCTGTTTTTT.

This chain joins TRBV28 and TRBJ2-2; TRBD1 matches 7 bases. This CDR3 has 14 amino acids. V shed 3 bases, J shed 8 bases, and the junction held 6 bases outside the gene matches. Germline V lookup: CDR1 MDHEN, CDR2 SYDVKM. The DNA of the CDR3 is TGTGCCAGCAGTTTTCTGAAGACAGGGGGGGAGCTGTTTTTT. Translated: CASSFLKTGGELFF.

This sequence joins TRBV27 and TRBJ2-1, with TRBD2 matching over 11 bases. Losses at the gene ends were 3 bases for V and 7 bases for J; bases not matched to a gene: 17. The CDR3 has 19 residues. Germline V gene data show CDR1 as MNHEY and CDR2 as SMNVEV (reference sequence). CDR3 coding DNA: TGTGCCAGCAGTTTGAGGACCCCCCGGGCTAGCGGGAGGACAAATGAGCAGTTCTTC. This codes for CASSLRTPRASGRTNEQFF.

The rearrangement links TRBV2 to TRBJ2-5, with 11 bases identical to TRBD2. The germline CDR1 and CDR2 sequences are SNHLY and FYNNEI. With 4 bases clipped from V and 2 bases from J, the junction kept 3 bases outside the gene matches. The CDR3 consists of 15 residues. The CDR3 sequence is CASSGTSGRQETQYF. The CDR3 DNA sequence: TGTGCCAGCAGTGGGACTAGCGGGCGACAAGAGACCCAGTACTTC. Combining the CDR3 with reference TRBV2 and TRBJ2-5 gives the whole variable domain EPEVTQTPSHQVTQMGQEVILRCVPISNHLYFYWYRQILGQKVEFLVSFYNNEISEKSEIFDDQFSVERPDGSNFTLKIRSTKLEDSAMYFCASSGTSGRQETQYFGPGTRLLVL.

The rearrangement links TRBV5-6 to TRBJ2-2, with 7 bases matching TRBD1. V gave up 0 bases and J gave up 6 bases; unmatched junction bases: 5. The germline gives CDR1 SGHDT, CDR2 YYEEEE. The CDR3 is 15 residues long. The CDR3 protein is CASSLAPTGPGELFF. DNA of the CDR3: TGTGCCAGCAGCTTGGCTCCGACAGGGCCCGGGGAGCTGTTTTTT.

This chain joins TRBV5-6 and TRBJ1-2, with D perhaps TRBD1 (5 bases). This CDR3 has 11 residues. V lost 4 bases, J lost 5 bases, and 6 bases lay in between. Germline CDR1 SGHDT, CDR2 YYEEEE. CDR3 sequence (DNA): TGTGCCAGCAGCGGGGGGTATGGCTACACCTTC. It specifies CASSGGYGYTF.

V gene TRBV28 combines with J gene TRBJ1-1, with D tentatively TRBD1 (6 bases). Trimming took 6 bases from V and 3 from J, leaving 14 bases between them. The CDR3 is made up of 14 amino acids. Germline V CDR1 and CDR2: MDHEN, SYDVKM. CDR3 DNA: TGTGCCAGCAGGCCGGGACACTTTTACACTGAAGCTTTCTTT. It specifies CASRPGHFYTEAFF.

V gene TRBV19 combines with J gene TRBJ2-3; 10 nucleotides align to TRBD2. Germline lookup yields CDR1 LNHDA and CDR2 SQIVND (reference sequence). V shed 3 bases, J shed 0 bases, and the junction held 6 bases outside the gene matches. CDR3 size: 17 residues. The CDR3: CASSIRASGRSTDTQYF. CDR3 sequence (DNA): TGTGCCAGTAGTATTCGTGCTAGCGGGAGAAGCACAGATACGCAGTATTTT.